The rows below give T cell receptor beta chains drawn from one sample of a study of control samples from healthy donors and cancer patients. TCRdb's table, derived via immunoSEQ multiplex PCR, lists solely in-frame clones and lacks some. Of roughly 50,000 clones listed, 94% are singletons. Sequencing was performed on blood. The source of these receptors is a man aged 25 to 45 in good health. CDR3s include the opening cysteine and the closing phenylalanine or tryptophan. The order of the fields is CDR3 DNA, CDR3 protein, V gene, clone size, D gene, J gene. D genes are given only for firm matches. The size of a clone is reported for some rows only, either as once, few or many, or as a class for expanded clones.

CDR3nt: TGTGCCACCAGTGACCCCGGACAGGGTCAGTCCCAACCCGAGGAGTTCTTC
CDR3aa: CATSDPGQGQSQPEEFF
v_gene: TRBV24-1
abundance: -
d_gene: TRBD1
j_gene: TRBJ2-1

CDR3nt: TGCGCCAGCAGCCGGGGACAGGGCGGCATGAAGATCCACTTT
CDR3aa: CASSRGQGGMKIHF
v_gene: TRBV5-1
abundance: -
d_gene: TRBD1
j_gene: TRBJ1-6

CDR3nt: TGTGCCACTACGAAGGCCCCCACAGATACGCAGTATTTT
CDR3aa: CATTKAPTDTQYF
v_gene: TRBV27
abundance: -
d_gene: -
j_gene: TRBJ2-3

CDR3nt: TGTGCCAGAAGCAGGGGACCGCTATGCTATGGCTACACCTTC
CDR3aa: CARSRGPLCYGYTF
v_gene: TRBV5-3
abundance: -
d_gene: -
j_gene: TRBJ1-2

CDR3nt: TGTGCCAGCAGCTTCGGGTACAGCGGGGGGGCCGGAGCTTACAATGAGCAGTTCTTC
CDR3aa: CASSFGYSGGAGAYNEQFF
v_gene: TRBV7-8
abundance: once
d_gene: TRBD2
j_gene: TRBJ2-1

CDR3nt: TGTGCCAGCAGCCCTCCGGGACAGGGGGTAAAAAACTATGGCTACACCTTC
CDR3aa: CASSPPGQGVKNYGYTF
v_gene: TRBV9
abundance: -
d_gene: TRBD1
j_gene: TRBJ1-2

CDR3nt: TGTGCCAGCAGGACCGGGACAGGGGTAGATAATTCACCCCTCCACTTT
CDR3aa: CASRTGTGVDNSPLHF
v_gene: TRBV7-9
abundance: -
d_gene: TRBD1
j_gene: TRBJ1-6

CDR3nt: TGCGCCAGCAGCTTGGACAGGGACCATGGCACAGATACGCAGTATTTT
CDR3aa: CASSLDRDHGTDTQYF
v_gene: TRBV5-1
abundance: -
d_gene: -
j_gene: TRBJ2-3

CDR3nt: TGTGCCATCAGTGAGTCGCGAGGGAAAATGACTGAAGCTTTCTTT
CDR3aa: CAISESRGKMTEAFF
v_gene: TRBV10-3
abundance: -
d_gene: -
j_gene: TRBJ1-1

CDR3nt: TGTGCCACCAGTGCCTTCGTAGGAAACTCCTACGAGCAGTACTTC
CDR3aa: CATSAFVGNSYEQYF
v_gene: TRBV24-1
abundance: -
d_gene: -
j_gene: TRBJ2-7

CDR3nt: TGTGCCAGCAGGTCTTCTGGGGCCAACGTCCTGACTTTC
CDR3aa: CASRSSGANVLTF
v_gene: TRBV7-3
abundance: -
d_gene: -
j_gene: TRBJ2-6

CDR3nt: TGTGCCAGCAGCGCTGGGACGGTGAACACTGAAGCTTTCTTT
CDR3aa: CASSAGTVNTEAFF
v_gene: TRBV9
abundance: -
d_gene: -
j_gene: TRBJ1-1

CDR3nt: TGCGCCAGCACCGAAGGGACTGTCTCCTACGAGCAGTACTTC
CDR3aa: CASTEGTVSYEQYF
v_gene: TRBV10-2
abundance: -
d_gene: -
j_gene: TRBJ2-7

CDR3nt: TGTGCCAGCAGTTCACATACAGGGGGCAATGAAAAACTGTTTTTT
CDR3aa: CASSSHTGGNEKLFF
v_gene: TRBV28
abundance: -
d_gene: TRBD1
j_gene: TRBJ1-4

CDR3nt: TGTGCCGTCCAAAGGGCGGGAGGGCCCTACAATGAGCAGTTCTTC
CDR3aa: CAVQRAGGPYNEQFF
v_gene: TRBV19
abundance: -
d_gene: TRBD2
j_gene: TRBJ2-1

CDR3nt: TGTGCCAGCAGCTTCGGTGTGCCCAACTCCTACGAGCAGTACTTC
CDR3aa: CASSFGVPNSYEQYF
v_gene: TRBV5-4
abundance: -
d_gene: -
j_gene: TRBJ2-7

CDR3nt: TGTGCCAGCAGCTTAGTGGCAGGGGACCCCACTGAAGCTTTCTTT
CDR3aa: CASSLVAGDPTEAFF
v_gene: TRBV11-2
abundance: -
d_gene: -
j_gene: TRBJ1-1

CDR3nt: TGTGCCAGCAGCCGGACAGTAGTGGAAGCTTTCTTT
CDR3aa: CASSRTVVEAFF
v_gene: TRBV12-3/TRBV12-4
abundance: -
d_gene: -
j_gene: TRBJ1-1

CDR3nt: TGTGCCAGCTTTACCGGGGGGGCCGAAGCTTTCTTT
CDR3aa: CASFTGGAEAFF
v_gene: TRBV18
abundance: -
d_gene: -
j_gene: TRBJ1-1

CDR3nt: TGTGCCAGCAGCCAAGGACAGGTACGGGTCTCCTACAATGAGCAGTTCTTC
CDR3aa: CASSQGQVRVSYNEQFF
v_gene: TRBV3-1/TRBV3-2
abundance: -
d_gene: -
j_gene: TRBJ2-1

CDR3nt: TGTGCCAGTAGTATAGCCTTGACAGGGCTAACTGAAGCTTTCTTT
CDR3aa: CASSIALTGLTEAFF
v_gene: TRBV19
abundance: -
d_gene: TRBD1
j_gene: TRBJ1-1

CDR3nt: TGTGCTAGTGGTGACGACAGGGGTCGGGATGGCTACACCTTC
CDR3aa: CASGDDRGRDGYTF
v_gene: TRBV12-5
abundance: -
d_gene: TRBD1
j_gene: TRBJ1-2